The clone carrying this TCR beta chain was detected only once. No antigen is known for it. Deletions cut 1 base from V and 4 bases from J, with 17 bases between. Germline lookup yields CDR1 SEHNR and CDR2 FQNEAQ (reference sequence). CDR3 length equals 17 residues. The entry originates in a study of shared clonotypes between healthy human individuals. Across the whole study: CD8 memory received one plate per donor, CD8 naive two, CD4 memory three and CD4 naive three. General observations from the study: Generally, naive subsets came out with larger estimated richness than memory subsets.

The assay was immunoSEQ multiplex PCR, and TCRdb's table has in-frame clones only and misses some. In the table there are approximately 2.5 million clones, over 85% of which are singletons. This receptor was taken from a man aged 18 to 29 in good health. Some clones in this sample may be carry-over from other donors' samples. The chain couples TRBV7-9 to TRBJ1-3; weak D call: TRBD1 (6 bases). The sequenced sample was naive CD4+ T cells from PBMCs. Subset here: CD45RA+ positively selected. Written as DNA, the CDR3 is TGTGCCAGCAGCTTAGTCGGGCGGGGGGCGACGGGAAACACCATATATTTT. The encoded protein is CASSLVGRGATGNTIYF.